The present entry profiles one T cell receptor (beta chain) with its context. Its cognate antigen is unknown. Use of 60 Vbeta and 13 Jbeta primers characterized the PCR. TCRdb's table, derived via immunoSEQ multiplex PCR, lists solely in-frame clones and lacks some. The sample includes over 150,000 clones, about 80% of them seen just once. The data are from a study of cytomegalovirus exposure and HLA in healthy donors. Study-level information: Earlier work reported 117 million unique TCR beta sequences from 180 million or so T cells. General observations from the study: Earlier analysis found most TCR beta V segments productive about 87% or about 30% of the time. An analysis was carried out at a later point. It showed that HLA-associated TCR beta chains were more clonally expanded than equally common non-associated chains.

V lost 0 bases and J lost 9; bases outside the gene matches: 7. Germline-derived CDR1 and CDR2 are SGDLS and YYNGEE. This CDR3 has 15 residues. The clonotype originates from a man between 18 and 35 years old in good health and CMV-seronegative. Sequenced material: PBMCs. The V and J genes are TRBV9 and TRBJ2-1; the match to TRBD2 covers 9 bases. The CDR3 here is CASSVADSGSPEQFF. The CDR3 DNA is TGTGCCAGCAGCGTAGCTGATAGCGGGAGTCCTGAGCAGTTCTTC. Variable domain in full (rest from reference TRBV9 and TRBJ2-1): DSGVTQTPKHLITATGQRVTLRCSPRSGDLSVYWYQQSLDQGLQFLIQYYNGEERAKGNILERFSAQQFPDLHSELNLSSLELGDSALYFCASSVADSGSPEQFFGPGTRLTVL.